These T cell receptor beta chains were read from a single sample in a study of blood T cell repertoires in COVID-19. Generated by immunoSEQ multiplex PCR, the TCRdb table keeps only in-frame clones and is missing some. Seen here are 55,000 to 65,000 clones, under 85% observed once, and the top ten hold approximately 3%. Sequencing was performed on peripheral blood. These receptors originate from a man in his 60s with acute or convalescent COVID-19. The CDR3 runs from the conserved cysteine through the conserved F or W. Each record gives: V gene, clone size, D gene, J gene, CDR3 DNA, CDR3 protein. The D gene is left open where the match is weak. Some rows mark clone size as missing; the rest say once, few, many or name a class of expanded clone.

>TRBV21-1|NA|NA|TRBJ2-3
TGTGCCAGCAGCAGACTAGGTTTGACAGATACGCAGTATTTT
CASSRLGLTDTQYF
>TRBV2|NA|NA|TRBJ2-3
TGTGCCAGCAGCGACAGTGGCACAGATACGCAGTATTTT
CASSDSGTDTQYF
>TRBV5-1|NA|TRBD2|TRBJ2-2
TGCGCCAGCAGCTTGACTAGCGCGAACACCGGGGAGCTGTTTTTT
CASSLTSANTGELFF
>TRBV24-1|NA|TRBD1|TRBJ2-3
TGTGCCACCAGTGACCCCGGGACAGGGGACACAGATACGCAGTATTTT
CATSDPGTGDTDTQYF
>TRBV11-3|once|NA|TRBJ2-7
TGTGCCAGCAGCTTAGGGACTAAGGACGAGCAGTACTTC
CASSLGTKDEQYF
>TRBV30|NA|TRBD1|TRBJ1-2
TGTGCCTGGAGTTCCCTCCCGGGACAGGGTGACTATGGCTACACCTTC
CAWSSLPGQGDYGYTF
>TRBV7-9|NA|TRBD2|TRBJ2-3
TGTGCCAGCAGCTTCCTAGCGGGGGGAGAAGATACGCAGTATTTT
CASSFLAGGEDTQYF
>TRBV4-1|once|NA|TRBJ2-1
TGCGCCAGCAAAACTCGACAGTACAATGAGCAGTTCTTC
CASKTRQYNEQFF
>TRBV5-1|few|TRBD2|TRBJ2-3
TGCGCCAGCAGCTTCCCTATAGCGGGGGGGCCCACAGATACGCAGTATTTT
CASSFPIAGGPTDTQYF
>TRBV7-2|NA|NA|TRBJ1-2
TGTGCCAGCAGCTCCCCAGGGTATGGCTACACCTTC
CASSSPGYGYTF
>TRBV12-2|NA|NA|TRBJ1-5
TGTGCAAGTCGCTTAGGGGACAGGAATAATCAGCCCCAGCATTTT
CASRLGDRNNQPQHF
>TRBV28|NA|TRBD1|TRBJ1-5
TGTGCCAGCAGTCGGGGACAGGACCTTCTCAATCAGCCCCAGCATTTT
CASSRGQDLLNQPQHF
>TRBV5-1|NA|NA|TRBJ2-3
TGCGCCAGCACTGGGGAGTTTGCTTGCACAGATACGCAGTATTTT
CASTGEFACTDTQYF
>TRBV30|NA|NA|TRBJ2-3
TGTGCCTGGAGTGTACCGGGACACACCACAGATACGCAGTATTTT
CAWSVPGHTTDTQYF
>TRBV5-6|NA|NA|TRBJ1-1
TGTGCCAGCAGCTTGGCGGGAATGAACACTGAAGCTTTCTTT
CASSLAGMNTEAFF
>TRBV19|NA|TRBD1|TRBJ2-2
TGTGCCAGTAGGGGGTGGGACAGCGAGCTGTTTTTT
CASRGWDSELFF
>TRBV5-4|NA|NA|TRBJ2-5
TGTGCCAGCAGCTTCGGGGTAAATCAAGAGACCCAGTACTTC
CASSFGVNQETQYF
>TRBV27|NA|NA|TRBJ2-3
TGTGCCACCCGGACAGAGCAGGGCACAGATACGCAGTATTTT
CATRTEQGTDTQYF
>TRBV24-1|NA|TRBD1|TRBJ2-3
TGTGCCACCAGTGACCTACCAACGGGACAGGGGAGCACAGATACGCAGTATTTT
CATSDLPTGQGSTDTQYF
>TRBV30|few|TRBD1|TRBJ1-1
TGTGCCTGGCACAGGGGGGACACTGAAGCTTTCTTT
CAWHRGDTEAFF
>TRBV7-7|once|NA|TRBJ2-1
TGTGCTAGCAGCTTAGGAGGGAGCTACAATGAGCAGTTCTTC
CASSLGGSYNEQFF
>TRBV9|NA|NA|TRBJ2-7
TGTGCCAGCAGCGTAGAGCCAAATTCCTACGAGCAGTACTTC
CASSVEPNSYEQYF
>TRBV5-1|medium-sized|NA|TRBJ1-6
TGCGCCAGCAGCTTGGCCCAGGGGCAATCACCCCTCCACTTT
CASSLAQGQSPLHF
>TRBV7-9|few|NA|TRBJ2-1
TGTGCCAGCAGCATTGAGTACAGTGAGCAGTTCTTC
CASSIEYSEQFF
>TRBV24-1|NA|NA|TRBJ1-5
TGTGCCACCAGTGAAGGTAGCGGGTTCGATCAGCCCCAGCATTTT
CATSEGSGFDQPQHF
>TRBV19|NA|TRBD1|TRBJ2-2
TGTGCCAGTAGTACGCCGGGACAGGTCACCGGGGAGCTGTTTTTT
CASSTPGQVTGELFF
>TRBV27|NA|NA|TRBJ1-1
TGTGCCAGCAGTGAACAGGGTTGGACTGAAGCTTTCTTT
CASSEQGWTEAFF
>TRBV2|NA|TRBD1|TRBJ1-2
TGTGCCAGCAGGGAAGGGACAGGGGGCGTCTATGGCTACACCTTC
CASREGTGGVYGYTF
>TRBV5-1|NA|NA|TRBJ1-2
TGCGCCAGCAGCTTGGTGGCAGGGGCTAACTATGGCTACACCTTC
CASSLVAGANYGYTF
>TRBV11-2|NA|NA|TRBJ2-7
TGTGCCAGCAGCTTAGACAGGGTTCCCTCCTACGAGCAGTACTTC
CASSLDRVPSYEQYF
>TRBV25-1|NA|TRBD1|TRBJ1-1
TGTGCCAGCAGTGACTTGACAGGGCGAACTGAAGCTTTCTTT
CASSDLTGRTEAFF
>TRBV6-5|few|TRBD2|TRBJ2-5
TGTGCCAGCAGACCCGCGGGGGGGGGCGAGACCCAGTACTTC
CASRPAGGGETQYF